The T cell receptor (beta chain) described here comes from a study of cytomegalovirus exposure and HLA in healthy donors (dated by TCRdb to the late 2010s). Study-level background: According to an earlier analysis of 450 to 650 of the donors, 150 million to 200 million T cells yielded some 110 million unique TCR beta sequences and less than 300 Gb of sequence data. Every repertoire in the discovery cohort had been generated on one and the same sequencing platform. Rather than drawing on any new phenotypic data, the later analysis identified candidate immune exposures from TCR beta sequences and the way those sequences occurred across donors. To predict cytomegalovirus infection status, the study brought together high-throughput TCR immunosequencing, statistical association of individual TCRs with disease status, and machine learning. In an earlier analysis of roughly 600 of the donors, high-throughput TCR beta sequencing was used to judge whether each TCR beta V gene segment behaved as functional or pseudogenic. The study aimed to test whether signatures of past pathogen exposure could be identified by cataloging public T cell receptors. Roughly 300 gigabases of sequencing data and around 85 million unique TCR sequences made up an early release that covered around 640 HLA-typed donors. Among the approximately 400 genotyped donors, under 90% belonged to the genetic ancestry cluster associated with self-reported Caucasian donors. The study profiled the T cell repertoires of about 720 subjects by immunosequencing and related them to cytomegalovirus serostatus. Besides the first cohort of some 670 subjects, a separate validation cohort made up of over 100 different subjects was used. HLA typing covered class I and class II loci at four-digit resolution. Donor age, sex, ethnicity and CMV serostatus were compiled together with the repertoire data. To study patterns of TCR occurrence, a later analysis re-analyzed previously published TCR beta repertoires from more than 550 donors and added high-resolution HLA genotyping. A later genetic analysis took genome-wide SNP genotypes for about 65% of the 666 donors and used that subset as a discovery cohort. Across approximately 400 genotyped donors of the cohort, an average of approximately 220,000 unique TCR beta nucleotide sequences per donor were sequenced, and approximately 17% of those sequences were non-productive. Several DR-DQ haplotypes were handled as single units for association and clustering, since linkage in the cohort was strong. Typing coverage varied by locus: roughly 629-630 donors for A, B, C, DRB1 and DQB1; roughly 520 for DQA1; over 600 for DPA1; about 450 for DPB1. Overall results and qualifications from the work: According to a later analysis, most CMV-associated TCR beta chains appeared to be HLA-restricted, and the HLA associations seemed to be driven largely by CMV exposure. The classifier was reported to diagnose cytomegalovirus status with high specificity and sensitivity in both the original cohort and the validation cohort. A later genetic analysis reported fewer N-insertions in productive TCRs among donors in an Asian-associated ancestry cluster than the roughly 700-donor mean. Linkage disequilibrium might explain the correlated functional status among segregating V segments, but an unknown experimental factor could not be ruled out. Roughly 17 rarely observed V segments, including chromosome 9 orphons, were excluded from the earlier analysis of approximately 500 of the donors because counts were too low. In vitro tests confirmed that a few of the cytomegalovirus-associated TCR beta chains recognize cytomegalovirus antigens. At a false discovery rate of 0.05, a later analysis linked around 15,000 TCR beta sequences to specific HLA alleles. In a later analysis, the rate of TCR association differed among HLA loci, with DRB1 alleles having the most associated TCRs and HLA-C alleles having the fewest. The only immune exposure information available for the cohort was CMV serostatus. Most TCR sequences were observed very rarely across donors, whereas some public TCRs were present in many individuals. In an earlier analysis of more than 450 of the donors, most TCR beta V segments were observed in productive rearrangements about 87% or about 30% of the time, broadly matching IMGT annotations. A cluster of highly shared sequence variants was judged likely to represent a technical artifact of the sequencing pipeline. A later analysis reported that several top co-occurrence clusters appeared linked to parvovirus B19, influenza, CMV and Epstein-Barr virus. The authors suggested that the approach could potentially be extended to other disease states and immunological phenotypes. In this cohort, only TCR beta chains were sequenced, and detectable features were limited by the absence of alpha or paired-chain data. A total of fewer than 200 TCR beta chains were listed by the study as associated with cytomegalovirus. When HLA alleles, especially DR and DQ, strongly co-occurred, attributing TCR associations to individual alleles was difficult. A later analysis found that HLA-associated TCR beta chains were more clonally expanded and had lower generation probabilities than equally common non-associated chains. Because HLA typing was unavailable for some donors at each locus, only the typed subset was used in association tests. A later genetic analysis associated a missense DCLRE1C variant with V-gene and J-gene trimming of TCR beta chains, and an independent cohort replicated the association. A further reported finding was that TCR beta sequences accurately predicted the HLA-A and HLA-B alleles for most subjects in the first cohort. The presence/absence analyses assumed that sequencing depth was roughly uniform across donors, and that assumption may not be true. The 87-base-pair reads could not distinguish some IMGT-functional V segments, including TRBV6-2 and TRBV6-3, so those segments were excluded.

This clone turned up a few times. Its antigen is currently not known. Base qualities are not provided; no much larger clone lies one nucleotide away. The CDR3 contains 14 residues, cysteine and phenylalanine counted. Only CDR3 DNA remains: 42 bases, in frame from the first base. V is pared back by 3 bases and J by 0 bases, with 8 bases lying between the germline termini. In the germline V gene, CDR1 corresponds to LGHNA and CDR2 to YNFKEQ. The library was prepared using the immunoSEQ multiplex PCR assay. For the multiplex PCR, a mixture combining 60 forward primers for TCR Vbeta segments and 13 reverse primers for TCR Jbeta segments was used. The CDR3 region of rearranged TCR beta genes was amplified from genomic DNA with a multiplex PCR assay. Amplified TCR beta libraries were sequenced as 87-base-pair reads on the Illumina HiSeq System. In the original analysis: Across the 670 or so repertoires, a later analysis counted roughly 84 million unique TCR beta chains, around 11 million of which were shared by at least two donors. To remove PCR and sequencing errors, raw reads were error-corrected and collapsed into unique sequences using a nearest-neighbor algorithm that merged closely related sequences. CDR3 sequences were aligned to IMGT reference sequences to assign V, D and J gene segments. Each retained sequence needed at least a six-nucleotide match to both a V gene segment and a J gene segment. Rearrangements were classified as productive when the CDR3 lacked stop codons and remained in frame with V and J, and all other rearrangements were classified as non-productive. CDR3 was defined by IMGT convention, running from the second conserved V-encoded cysteine to the conserved J-encoded phenylalanine. The earlier analysis of 500 to 650 of the donors excluded any sequence lacking an unambiguous match to a single V gene segment. An earlier analysis of fewer than 750 of the donors classified V segments as functional when productive rearrangements were above 56.7% and as segregating when the standard deviation between donors was above 5%. A statistical classification framework was built to diagnose cytomegalovirus status from the catalog of TCR beta chain sequences. In a later analysis, TCR nucleotide sequences were compared against IMGT/GENE-DB human TR gene sequences so that V and J genes could be assigned. A later analysis assigned CDR3 sequences and most-parsimonious VDJ recombination scenarios with the TCRdist pipeline. In a later analysis, every TCR beta chain was defined by the combination of its CDR3 amino acid sequence and its V-gene family, and reads without a unique V-gene family were dropped. To address suspected cross-contamination and a sequencing artifact, a later analysis removed approximately 590 highly shared, low-generation-probability nucleotide sequences. A later analysis calculated a clonal expansion index for each public chain from normalized within-repertoire ranks of inferred template counts. A later analysis computed generation probabilities with a VDJ recombination model fitted to out-of-frame rearrangements, and checked the results against IGoR. Hypergeometric tests were used in a later analysis to score TCR-TCR, TCR-HLA and TCR-CMV co-occurrence, with a repertoire-size bias correction applied to the TCR pairs. In a later analysis, false discovery rates were estimated by permuting HLA or CMV assignments 20 times. In a later analysis, co-occurring TCRs were grouped using DBSCAN, with TCRdist sequence similarity added in when clustering inside HLA-allele-positive subsets. Repertoires with fewer than 30,000 or more than 120,000 public chains were left out of co-occurrence clustering, as were about 5 repertoires with anomalous nucleotide sharing. TCRdb retrieved this table from immuneACCESS and kept in-frame rearrangements only. Not all clones are present; in checked studies, unresolved V genes account for under half, and no reason is known for the remainder. V, J and clone size were drawn from that table, and D and trimming were deduced from the DNA. The sample table holds 130,000 to 150,000 clones, of which 80% were seen once. The top ten constitute just over 5% of the sample.

In total, 500 to 700 healthy bone marrow donors made up the cohort. At the time of sampling, all cohort members were nominally healthy, though unrecorded immune exposures were likely present. The donor tested CMV seronegative, placing the donor among the 350 to 400 seronegative members of the cohort. Each donor provided a peripheral blood sample, and peripheral blood mononuclear cells were used for TCR beta sequencing. The Qiagen DNeasy Blood Extraction Kit was used to extract genomic DNA from the blood cell samples. Sequencing was carried out using PBMCs. The TCR was taken from a male donor in good health and CMV-seronegative. This chain joins TRBV4-2 to TRBJ1-2; the D region possibly corresponds to TRBD1 (6 bases align). The base sequence is TGTGCCAGCAGCCAGACAGGTTCTAACTATGGCTACACCTTC. The encoded protein is CASSQTGSNYGYTF.